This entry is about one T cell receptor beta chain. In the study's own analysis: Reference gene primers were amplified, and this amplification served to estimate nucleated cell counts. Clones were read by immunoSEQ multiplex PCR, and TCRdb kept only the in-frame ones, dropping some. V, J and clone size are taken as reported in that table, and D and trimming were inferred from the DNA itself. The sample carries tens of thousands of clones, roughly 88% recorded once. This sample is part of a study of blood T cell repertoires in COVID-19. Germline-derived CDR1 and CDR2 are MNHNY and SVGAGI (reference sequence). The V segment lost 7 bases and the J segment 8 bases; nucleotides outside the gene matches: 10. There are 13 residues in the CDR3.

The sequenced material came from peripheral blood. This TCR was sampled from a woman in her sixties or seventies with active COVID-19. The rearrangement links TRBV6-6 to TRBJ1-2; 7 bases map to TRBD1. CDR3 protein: CASTLQGLFGYTF. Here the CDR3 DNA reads TGTGCCAGCACCTTACAGGGGCTTTTCGGCTACACCTTC.